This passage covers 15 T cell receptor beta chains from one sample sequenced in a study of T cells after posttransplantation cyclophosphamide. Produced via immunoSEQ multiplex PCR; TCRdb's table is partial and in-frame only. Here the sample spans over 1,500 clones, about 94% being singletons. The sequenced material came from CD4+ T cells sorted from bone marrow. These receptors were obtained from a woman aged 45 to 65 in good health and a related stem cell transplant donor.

The CDR3 loop is CASSDSAGVSYNEQFF. The CDR3, as DNA: TGTGCCAGCAGTGACTCGGCGGGGGTCTCCTACAATGAGCAGTTCTTC. V usage is TRBV6-4 and J usage is TRBJ2-1, with 7 positions matching TRBD2. V was clipped by 0 bases and J by 0 bases; unmatched bases: 2. The CDR3 sequence is 16 residues long. Germline CDR1 and CDR2: MRHNA and SNTAGT.

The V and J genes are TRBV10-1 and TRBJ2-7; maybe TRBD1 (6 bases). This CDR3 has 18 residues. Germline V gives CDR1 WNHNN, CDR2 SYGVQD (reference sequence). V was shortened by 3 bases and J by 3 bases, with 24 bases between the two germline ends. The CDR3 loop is CASSEGQLDSLFSYEQYF. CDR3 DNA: TGCGCCAGCAGTGAAGGTCAGTTGGACAGTCTCTTTAGCTACGAGCAGTACTTC.

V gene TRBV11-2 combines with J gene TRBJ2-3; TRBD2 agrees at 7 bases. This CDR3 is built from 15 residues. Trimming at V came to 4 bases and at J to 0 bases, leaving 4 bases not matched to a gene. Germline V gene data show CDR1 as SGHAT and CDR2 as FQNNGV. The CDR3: CASSWSSGSTDTQYF. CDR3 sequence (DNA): TGTGCCAGCAGCTGGTCTAGCGGTAGCACAGATACGCAGTATTTT.

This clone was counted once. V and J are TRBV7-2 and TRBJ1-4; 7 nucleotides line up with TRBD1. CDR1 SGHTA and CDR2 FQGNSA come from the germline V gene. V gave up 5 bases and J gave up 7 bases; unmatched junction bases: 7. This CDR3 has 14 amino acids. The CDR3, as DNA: TGTGCCAGCAGCCCACAGGGGAGCAGTGAAAAACTGTTTTTT. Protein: CASSPQGSSEKLFF.

This CDR3 reads CASSPGTGGFYGYTF. CDR3 coding DNA: TGTGCCAGCAGCCCCGGGACAGGGGGTTTCTATGGCTACACCTTC. The V and J genes are TRBV9 and TRBJ1-2; 11 positions agree with TRBD1. V dropped 4 bases and J dropped 4; count of bases not matched to a gene: 6. CDR1 and CDR2 from the germline V gene are SGDLS and YYNGEE. The length of the CDR3 is 15 residues.

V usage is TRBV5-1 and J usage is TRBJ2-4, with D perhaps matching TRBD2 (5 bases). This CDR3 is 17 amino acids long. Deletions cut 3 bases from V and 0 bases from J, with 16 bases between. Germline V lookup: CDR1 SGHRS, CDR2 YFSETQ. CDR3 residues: CASSSGLRPLAKNIQYF. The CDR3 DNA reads TGCGCCAGCAGCTCGGGATTAAGACCGCTAGCCAAAAACATTCAGTACTTC.

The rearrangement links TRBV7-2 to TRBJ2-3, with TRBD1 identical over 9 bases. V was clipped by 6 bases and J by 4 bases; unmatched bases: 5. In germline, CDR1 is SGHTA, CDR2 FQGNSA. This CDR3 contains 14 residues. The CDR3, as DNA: TGTGCCAGCAGACAGACAGGGGGTGCAGATACGCAGTATTTT. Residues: CASRQTGGADTQYF. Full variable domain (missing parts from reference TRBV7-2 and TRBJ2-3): GAGVSQSPSNKVTEKGKDVELRCDPISGHTALYWYRQSLGQGLEFLIYFQGNSAPDKSGLPSDRFSAERTGGSVSTLTIQRTQQEDSAVYLCASRQTGGADTQYFGPGTRLTVL.

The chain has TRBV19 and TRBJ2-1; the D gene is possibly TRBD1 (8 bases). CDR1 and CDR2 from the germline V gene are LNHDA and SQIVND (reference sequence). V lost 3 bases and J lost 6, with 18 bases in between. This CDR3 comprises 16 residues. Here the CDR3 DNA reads TGTGCCAGTAGTATGCTCGGACAGGGAGGGGGCAATGAGCAGTTCTTC. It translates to CASSMLGQGGGNEQFF.

CDR3 nucleotides: TGTGCCAGCAGCCAAGGGGGCACGGGACTAGCGGGCACAGATACGCAGTATTTT. Translated, it gives CASSQGGTGLAGTDTQYF. This sequence joins TRBV7-9 and TRBJ2-3; 11 positions agree with TRBD2. J gave up 1 base and V 5 bases, and 11 bases lay outside the gene matches. This CDR3 comprises 18 residues. The germline gives CDR1 SEHNR, CDR2 FQNEAQ (reference sequence).

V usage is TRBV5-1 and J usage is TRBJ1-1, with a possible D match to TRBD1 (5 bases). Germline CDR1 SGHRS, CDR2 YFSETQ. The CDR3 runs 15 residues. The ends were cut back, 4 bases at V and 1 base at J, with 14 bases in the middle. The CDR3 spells CASSPTGGENTEAFF. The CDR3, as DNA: TGCGCCAGCAGCCCTACGGGAGGGGAGAACACTGAAGCTTTCTTT.

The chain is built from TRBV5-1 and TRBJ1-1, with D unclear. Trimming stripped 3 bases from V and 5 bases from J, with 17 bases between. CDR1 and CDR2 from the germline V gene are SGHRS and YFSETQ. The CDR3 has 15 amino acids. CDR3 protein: CASSSPGGLVTEAFF. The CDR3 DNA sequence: TGCGCCAGCAGCTCTCCCGGAGGGTTGGTAACTGAAGCTTTCTTT.

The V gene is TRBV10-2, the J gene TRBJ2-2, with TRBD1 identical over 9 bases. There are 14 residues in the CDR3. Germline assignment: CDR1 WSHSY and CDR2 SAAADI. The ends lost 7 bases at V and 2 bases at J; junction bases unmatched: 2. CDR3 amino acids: CASKDRGNTGELFF. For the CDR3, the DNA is TGCGCCAGCAAGGACAGGGGTAACACCGGGGAGCTGTTTTTT.

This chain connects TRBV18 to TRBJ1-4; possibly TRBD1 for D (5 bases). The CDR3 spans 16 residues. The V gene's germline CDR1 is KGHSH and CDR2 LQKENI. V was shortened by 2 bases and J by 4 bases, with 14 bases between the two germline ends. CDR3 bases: TGTGCCAGCTCACCAACCGACAGAACGTTTAATGAAAAACTGTTTTTT. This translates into CASSPTDRTFNEKLFF.

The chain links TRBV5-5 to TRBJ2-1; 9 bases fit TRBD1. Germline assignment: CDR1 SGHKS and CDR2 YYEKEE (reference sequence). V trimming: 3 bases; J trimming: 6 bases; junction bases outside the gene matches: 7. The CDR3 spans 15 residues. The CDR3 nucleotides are TGTGCCAGCAGCTCTTGGGACAGGGATTTCAATGAGCAGTTCTTC. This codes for CASSSWDRDFNEQFF.

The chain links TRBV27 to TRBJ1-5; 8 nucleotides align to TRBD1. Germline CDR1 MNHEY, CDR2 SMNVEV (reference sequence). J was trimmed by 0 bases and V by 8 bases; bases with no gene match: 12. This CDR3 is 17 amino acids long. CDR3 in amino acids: CASGETDRADSNQPQHF. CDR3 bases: TGTGCCAGCGGAGAGACGGACAGGGCGGATAGCAATCAGCCCCAGCATTTT.